This T cell receptor beta chain was identified during a study of molecular identifiers for immune sequencing clone quantification. For the study at large: Replicates split RNA from around 20,000 or 100,000 naive CD8 cells five ways, and the researchers sequenced four portions. Study conclusions and caveats: Shared barcodes on identical TCR molecules could underestimate the sizes of highly expanded clones. Whereas naive cells kept under 1% of molecules in clones above 20 RNA copies, such clones held over 97% in effectors.

In TCRdb, the PCR reads were re-called with MiXCR into one record per CDR3 protein. The repertoire holds a few hundred thousand distinct CDR3 sequences, with 24% as singletons. Sorted naive CD8 T cells were those defined as CD8+CD4-CCR7+CD45RA+. This clonotype has just one count. Its antigen is undetermined. A read error may produce the germline difference seen at one junction end. The sequenced sample was naive CD8+ T cells from blood, with Jurkat cell RNA spiked in. Subset specified: FACS-sorted CD8+CD4-CCR7+CD45RA+ naive T cells. This sequence was found in a human donor in good health. Some libraries in this study had Jurkat cell RNA spiked in.

The CDR3 sequence is CVSSQGGRELFF. CDR3 sequence (DNA): TGTGTCAGCAGCCAAGGGGGGCGAGAGCTGTTTTTT. The V gene is TRBV2, the J gene TRBJ2-2, with D possibly called TRBD1 or TRBD2 (6 bases each). In germline, CDR1 is SNHLY, CDR2 FYNNEI. The CDR3 covers 12 residues. Drawing the rest from reference TRBV2 and TRBJ2-2, the complete variable domain is EPEVTQTPSHQVTQMGQEVILRCVPISNHLYFYWYRQILGQKVEFLVSFYNNEISEKSEIFDDQFSVERPDGSNFTLKIRSTKLEDSAMYFCVSSQGGRELFFGEGSRLTVL.